This TCR beta chain was documented in a study of blood T cells in healthy people across ages. CDR1 MNHNS and CDR2 SASEGT come from the germline V gene. J was trimmed by 7 bases and V by 4 bases; bases with no gene match: 9. CDR3 length equals 14 residues. Concerning this clonotype itself: What it binds is not known.

A second PCR of 7 to 11 cycles used a sample-barcoded 5' primer and a J-beta primer mix. Every molecule of cDNA carried a tag from a template-switch adaptor with 12 random nucleotides. MiXCR, applied by TCRdb to the 5' RACE reads, yields one record per CDR3 protein. The data show just over 1 million distinct CDR3 sequences, with under 45% seen just once and approximately 17% held by the top ten. General study findings and limits: It was found that TCR beta diversity correlated strongly with the percentage of naive T cells.

The sequence was collected from a woman aged 60-75 years in good health. Sequenced sample: blood. The chain links TRBV6-1 to TRBJ2-7; TRBD2 aligns across 8 bases. In DNA, the CDR3 is TGTGCCAGCAGTGTAAGCGGGAGCTTAGGAGAGCAGTACTTC. This sequence encodes CASSVSGSLGEQYF.